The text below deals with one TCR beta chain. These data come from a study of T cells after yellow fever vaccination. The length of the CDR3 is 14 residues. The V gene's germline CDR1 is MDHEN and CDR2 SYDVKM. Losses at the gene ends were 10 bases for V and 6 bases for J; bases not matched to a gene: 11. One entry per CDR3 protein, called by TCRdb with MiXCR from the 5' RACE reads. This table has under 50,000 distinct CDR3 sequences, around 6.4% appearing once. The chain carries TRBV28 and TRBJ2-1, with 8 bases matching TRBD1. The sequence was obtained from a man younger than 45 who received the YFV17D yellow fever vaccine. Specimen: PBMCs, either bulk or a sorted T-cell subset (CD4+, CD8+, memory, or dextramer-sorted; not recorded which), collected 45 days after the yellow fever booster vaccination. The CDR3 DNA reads TGTGCCAACGCCCCAGGGGGCGCGACCAATGAGCAGTTCTTC. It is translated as CANAPGGATNEQFF.